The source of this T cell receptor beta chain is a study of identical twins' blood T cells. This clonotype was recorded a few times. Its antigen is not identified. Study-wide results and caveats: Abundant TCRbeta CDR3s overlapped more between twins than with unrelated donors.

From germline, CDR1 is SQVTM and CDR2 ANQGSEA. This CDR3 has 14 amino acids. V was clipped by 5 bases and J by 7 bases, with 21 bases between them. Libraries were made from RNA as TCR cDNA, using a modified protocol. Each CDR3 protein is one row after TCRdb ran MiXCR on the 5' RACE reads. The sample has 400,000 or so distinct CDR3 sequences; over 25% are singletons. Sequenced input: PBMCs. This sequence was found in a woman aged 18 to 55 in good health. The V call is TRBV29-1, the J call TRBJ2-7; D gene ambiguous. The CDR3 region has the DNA TGCAGCGTTACCATCGGGCTATTTTCTGGGGAGCAGTACTTC. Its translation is CSVTIGLFSGEQYF.